This T cell receptor beta chain is from a study of human T cells and chemical hapten exposure. As for the study in general: The sensitizer, 2% DPC, was used on about 2 cm by about 2 cm of upper inner arm skin. The study's findings and limits: The study found expanded TCRs formed significantly more large CDR3 similarity clusters than controls.

The germline gives CDR1 SQVTM, CDR2 ANQGSEA. CDR3 length equals 17 residues. V was pared by 6 bases and J by 4 bases, with 8 bases of the junction left unmatched. Only a few counts were recorded for this clonotype. Its antigen is undetermined. Per the study methods: Sample TCR counts, which ranged from roughly 20,000 to 750,000, had a median of around 96,000. Using its own MiXCR run on the RACE reads, TCRdb lists one record per CDR3 protein. TCRdb's processing, not the study's, gives the V and J calls here. This table holds about 140,000 distinct CDR3 sequences, approximately 12% found once. Time point given: patch test 2, 6 weeks after DPC sensitization. Treatment defined: therapeutic diphenylcyclopropenone sensitization with weekly scalp DPC. Total RNA came from unfractionated whole blood.

Material: whole blood, obtained in connection with sensitization to the hapten diphenylcyclopropenone (DPC). The rearrangement uses TRBV29-1 and TRBJ2-2; 16 positions match TRBD2. The sequence was obtained from a woman in her forties or fifties with alopecia areata. Some clones in this sample may be carry-over from other donors' samples. CDR3: CSVPPGLAGGTTGELFF. Here the CDR3 DNA reads TGCAGCGTACCCCCGGGACTAGCGGGGGGGACCACCGGGGAGCTGTTTTTT.